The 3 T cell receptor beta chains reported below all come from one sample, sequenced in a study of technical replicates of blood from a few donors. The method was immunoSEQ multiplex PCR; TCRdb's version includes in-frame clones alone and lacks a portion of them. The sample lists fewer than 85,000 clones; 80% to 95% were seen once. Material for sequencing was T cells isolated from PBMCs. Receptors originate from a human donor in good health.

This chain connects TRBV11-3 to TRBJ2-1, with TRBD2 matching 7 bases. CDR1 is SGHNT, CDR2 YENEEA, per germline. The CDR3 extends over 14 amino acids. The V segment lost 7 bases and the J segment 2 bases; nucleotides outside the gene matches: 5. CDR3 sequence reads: CASTLGTTYNEQFF. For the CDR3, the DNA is TGTGCCAGCACCCTAGGGACTACCTACAATGAGCAGTTCTTC.

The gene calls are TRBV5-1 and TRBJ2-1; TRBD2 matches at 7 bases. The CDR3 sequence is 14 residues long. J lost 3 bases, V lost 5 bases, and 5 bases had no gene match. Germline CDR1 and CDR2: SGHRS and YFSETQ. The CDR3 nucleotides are TGCGCCAGCAGTCCCCGGGGGGTCTACAATGAGCAGTTCTTC. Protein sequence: CASSPRGVYNEQFF.

The chain's CDR3 is CASSLTSGNISEQFF. The CDR3 DNA reads TGTGCCAGCAGCCTGACTAGCGGGAATATTAGTGAGCAGTTCTTC. The chain has TRBV2 and TRBJ2-1; TRBD2 agrees at 11 bases. The CDR3 runs 15 residues. Germline CDR1 and CDR2: SNHLY and FYNNEI. The trim removed 6 bases at V and 9 bases at J, leaving 10 bases unmatched. The variable domain in full, with the rest retrieved from reference TRBV2 and TRBJ2-1, is EPEVTQTPSHQVTQMGQEVILRCVPISNHLYFYWYRQILGQKVEFLVSFYNNEISEKSEIFDDQFSVERPDGSNFTLKIRSTKLEDSAMYFCASSLTSGNISEQFFGPGTRLTVL.